This T cell receptor (beta chain) was identified during a study of tumor-infiltrating lymphocytes in oesophageal squamous cell carcinoma listed by TCRdb under 2016. Library preparation employed PCR. Data came from an Illumina HiSeq 2000. TCRdb trimmed the raw reads at Q25, called clones with MiXCR and kept productive beta chains. All rows with the same CDR3 protein become a single entry with the most common DNA and genes. The sample contains roughly 12,000 distinct CDR3 sequences, approximately 50% of them found a single time. The top ten clonotypes cover approximately 15% of the sample. The germline V gene yields SGHTA for CDR1 and FQGNSA for CDR2. The CDR3 has 11 amino acids, counting the end cysteine and phenylalanine. Only CDR3 DNA is held: 33 bases, read in frame from base 1. Only one count was recorded for this clonotype. Its recognized antigen is unknown. Compared with germline, one end of the junction differs, possibly owing to a read error.

The rearranged segments are TRBV7-2 and TRBJ2-7, with the D gene not clear enough to name. The TCR comes from a male donor with esophageal squamous cell carcinoma. The source material was normal esophageal tissue next to the tumor. The DNA sequence is TGTGCCAGCAGCTACCTCTACGAGCTGTACTTC. The encoded protein is CASSYLYELYF.